This T cell receptor (beta chain) was documented in a study of brain T cells in children with intractable seizures. Germline CDR1 SGHRS, CDR2 YFSETQ. CDR3 size: 16 residues. With 0 bases removed from V and 0 bases from J, the gap between germline ends came to 9 bases. Regarding the study as a whole: Only CDR3 sequence similarity suggested viral specificity, without known HCMV serostatus. Pre- and post-surgery blood differed in depth, so pre-surgery absences may be undersampling.

Time point indicated: blood from clinic visit 5 months post-surgery; TSC patient then seizure free. Sequencing was limited to surgery cases with top T cell transcript signatures in brain tissue. At least one anti-epileptic drug was given before surgery. Profiling relied on immunoSEQ multiplex PCR, and the TCRdb table lists in-frame clones only, not all of them. There are 300,000 to 400,000 clones in the sample; nearly 95% occur only once, and 4.5% to 7% lies in the top ten. In the case of this clone: What it binds is not known.

V is TRBV5-1 and J is TRBJ2-2, with D uncertain. Sequences were derived from peripheral blood, sampled more than 4 months after surgery. The sequence was collected from a boy in the first two years of life with tuberous sclerosis and intractable seizures. The CDR3 region has the DNA TGCGCCAGCAGCTTGGGATCTGCGTCGAACACCGGGGAGCTGTTTTTT. It specifies CASSLGSASNTGELFF.